One sample yielded the 10 T cell receptor beta chains listed below, sequenced in a study of blood T cells in healthy people across ages. A second PCR, run for about 7 to 12 cycles, used a sample-barcoded 5' primer plus a J-beta primer mix. TCRdb used MiXCR to reprocess the 5' RACE reads, holding one entry per CDR3 protein. This sample has fewer than 1.5 million distinct CDR3 sequences, with 42% found just once. Sample: blood. The source of these receptors is a woman aged 18-30 years in good health.

V gene TRBV5-1 combines with J gene TRBJ2-3; TRBD2 matches at 7 bases. V shed 0 bases, J shed 6 bases, and the junction held 13 bases outside the gene matches. The CDR3 runs 17 residues. Germline V CDR1 and CDR2: SGHRS, YFSETQ. The CDR3 DNA reads TGCGCCAGCAGCTTGGACGGGGGGACCCGACCACTTGATACGCAGTATTTT. Its translation is CASSLDGGTRPLDTQYF.

In the case of this clonotype: One end of the junction is discordant with germline, which a read error may explain. This chain uses TRBV7-2 with TRBJ2-3; the D is unclear. This CDR3 comprises 12 residues. CDR1 and CDR2 from the germline V gene are SGHTA and FQGNSA. This chain's CDR3 is CASSSSTDMQYF. The CDR3 DNA reads as TGTGCCAGCAGCAGCAGCACAGATATGCAGTATTTT.

The CDR3 spells CASSTTDRATDTQYF. The DNA of the CDR3 is TGTGCCAGCAGCACGACAGACAGGGCGACAGATACGCAGTATTTT. The V gene is TRBV6-6, the J gene TRBJ2-3; 7 bases match TRBD1. CDR1 is MNHNY and CDR2 is SVGAGI in the germline V gene (reference sequence). V gave up 6 bases and J gave up 3 bases; unmatched junction bases: 9. CDR3 size: 15 residues.

The chain recombines TRBV28 with TRBJ2-7; 8 positions match TRBD2. The DNA end is a closer match to TRBJ2-5, so the J assignment may be wrong. The CDR3 contains 17 residues. From germline, CDR1 is MDHEN and CDR2 SYDVKM. CDR3 sequence: CASSPSSYSGKGETQYF. The CDR3 coding sequence is TGTGCCAGCAGTCCCTCGAGTTATAGCGGGAAGGGAGAGACCCAGTACTTC.

The V gene is TRBV7-9, the J gene TRBJ2-3, with TRBD1 as a possible D gene (6 bases). The CDR3 has 17 residues. Germline V lookup: CDR1 SEHNR, CDR2 FQNEAQ (reference sequence). V lost 5 bases and J lost 3, with 21 bases in between. The CDR3 bases are TGTGCCAGCAGCCATGTACTACAGGGTTGGGGGACAGATACGCAGTATTTT. This sequence encodes CASSHVLQGWGTDTQYF.

The V and J genes are TRBV20-1 and TRBJ1-2; 7 bases are a match to TRBD1. J gave up 3 bases and V 0 bases, and 13 bases lay outside the gene matches. The CDR3 covers 17 residues. Per the germline V gene, CDR1 is DFQATT and CDR2 is SNEGSKA (reference sequence). CDR3 sequence reads: CSARDSDREVYHYGYTF. In nucleotides, the CDR3 is TGCAGTGCTAGAGATTCTGACAGGGAGGTTTACCACTATGGCTACACCTTC.

This clonotype turned up a few times. V gene TRBV7-9 combines with J gene TRBJ2-1, with 14 bases fitting TRBD2. The CDR3 contains 15 residues. J was trimmed by 10 bases and V by 5 bases; bases with no gene match: 7. Germline CDR1 and CDR2: SEHNR and FQNEAQ (reference sequence). The CDR3 reads CASSQTGTSGREQFF. In DNA form, the CDR3 reads TGTGCCAGCAGCCAAACCGGGACTAGCGGGAGAGAGCAGTTCTTC.

The chain carries TRBV29-1 and TRBJ1-3, with TRBD1 matching 10 bases. V trimming: 2 bases; J trimming: 2 bases; junction bases outside the gene matches: 3. Germline-derived CDR1 and CDR2 are SQVTM and ANQGSEA. This CDR3 comprises 15 residues. CDR3 nucleotide sequence: TGCAGCGTTGAACCTGACAGGGGGCCTGGAAACACCATATATTTT. Its translation: CSVEPDRGPGNTIYF. The variable domain in full, with the rest retrieved from reference TRBV29-1 and TRBJ1-3, is SAVISQKPSRDICQRGTSLTIQCQVDSQVTMMFWYRQQPGQSLTLIATANQGSEATYESGFVIDKFPISRPNLTFSTLTVSNMSPEDSSIYLCSVEPDRGPGNTIYFGEGSWLTVV.

The chain carries TRBV5-6 and TRBJ2-2; D may be TRBD2 (5 bases). CDR3 size: 16 residues. V was trimmed by 0 bases and J by 1 base, leaving 10 bases between them. Germline CDR1 and CDR2: SGHDT and YYEEEE. The CDR3 DNA follows: TGTGCCAGCAGCTTGGACTATGGGAGGAACACCGGGGAGCTGTTTTTT. It is translated as CASSLDYGRNTGELFF.

The rearrangement joins TRBV20-1 to TRBJ2-2; a weak D match, TRBD2 (5 bases). CDR3 length: 13 amino acids. With 5 bases removed from V and 7 bases from J, the gap between germline ends came to 14 bases. CDR1 is DFQATT, CDR2 SNEGSKA, per germline (reference sequence). CDR3 DNA sequence: TGCAGTGCTTACGAGGGCTCGATCGGGGAGCTGTTTTTT. It translates to CSAYEGSIGELFF.